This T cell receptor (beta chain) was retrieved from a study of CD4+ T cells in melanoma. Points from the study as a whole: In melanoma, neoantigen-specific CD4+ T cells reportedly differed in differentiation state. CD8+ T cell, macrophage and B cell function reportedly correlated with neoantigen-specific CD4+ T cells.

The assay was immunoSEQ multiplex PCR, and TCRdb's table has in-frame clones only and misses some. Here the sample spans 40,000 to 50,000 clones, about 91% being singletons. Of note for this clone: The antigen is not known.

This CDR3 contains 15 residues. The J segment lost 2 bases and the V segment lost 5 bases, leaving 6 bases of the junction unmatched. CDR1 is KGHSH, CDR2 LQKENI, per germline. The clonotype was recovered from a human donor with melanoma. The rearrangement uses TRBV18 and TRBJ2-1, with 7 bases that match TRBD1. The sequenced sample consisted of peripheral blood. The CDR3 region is CASSNRDSPYNEQFF. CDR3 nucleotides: TGTGCCAGCTCAAACCGGGACAGTCCCTACAATGAGCAGTTCTTC.